One sample yielded the 25 T cell receptor beta chains listed below, sequenced in a study of blood T cell repertoires in COVID-19 (dated by TCRdb to 2020 to 2022). The library was generated by the immunoSEQ multiplex PCR assay. TCRdb's version of the immuneACCESS table is confined to in-frame rearrangements and falls short of the full clone set. An unresolved V gene accounts for under half of the shortfall where checked; the remainder is of unknown origin. This sample gives 200,000 to 300,000 clones in total; about 82% of them show up just once. Approximately 5% of the sample comes from the top ten. Sequencing was performed on peripheral blood. The origin of the receptors is a woman aged 80 or over with COVID-19, enrolled during active disease.

CDR3 in DNA: TGTGCCAGCATACTCCGGGGAGGGGTGAACACTGAAGCTTTCTTT. It is translated as CASILRGGVNTEAFF. The rearrangement joins TRBV6-5 to TRBJ1-1; D might be TRBD1 (5 bases). V lost 7 bases and J 0 bases, leaving 15 bases between the germline ends. CDR1 MNHEY and CDR2 SVGAGI come from the germline V gene. This CDR3 comprises 15 residues.

This clone was seen a few times. The V gene is TRBV5-1, the J gene TRBJ1-1; D remains unclear. This CDR3 is built from 16 residues. The ends were cut back, 2 bases at V and 4 bases at J, with 18 bases in the middle. The germline CDR1 and CDR2 sequences are SGHRS and YFSETQ. The CDR3 sequence: CASSFPPAGAGTEAFF. The CDR3 nucleotides read TGCGCCAGCAGCTTCCCGCCGGCAGGTGCCGGCACTGAAGCTTTCTTT. Based on the CDR3 plus reference TRBV5-1 and TRBJ1-1, the full variable domain is KAGVTQTPRYLIKTRGQQVTLSCSPISGHRSVSWYQQTPGQGLQFLFEYFSETQRNKGNFPGRFSGRQFSNSRSEMNVSTLELGDSALYLCASSFPPAGAGTEAFFGQGTRLTVV.

This sequence joins TRBV25-1 and TRBJ1-6; perhaps TRBD1 as D (5 bases). Trimming pared 2 bases from V and 8 bases from J, leaving 10 bases between. Germline values: CDR1 MGHDK, CDR2 SYGVNS. The CDR3 contains 14 residues. The CDR3 nucleotides read TGTGCCAGCAGTGAAGCAGGGTGGGATTCACCCCTCCACTTT. The encoded protein is CASSEAGWDSPLHF.

V and J are TRBV5-1 and TRBJ1-1; TRBD1 is a possible D gene (6 bases). The CDR3 covers 12 residues. Trimming left V 7 bases short and J 6 bases short, with 13 bases between. From germline, CDR1 is SGHRS and CDR2 YFSETQ. CDR3 coding DNA: TGCGCCAGCTCGTCAACAGGGCCTGAAGCTTTCTTT. It encodes CASSSTGPEAFF.

J is TRBJ2-3 and V is TRBV6-5; D is ambiguous. The CDR3 runs to 15 residues. V dropped 6 bases and J dropped 7 bases, with 20 bases sitting between them. Germline CDR1 MNHEY, CDR2 SVGAGI. The CDR3 loop reads CASRPSRRPDNTQYF. The CDR3 DNA is TGTGCCAGCAGACCCAGCAGGCGCCCCGACAATACGCAGTATTTT.

This clone was picked up one time. The chain joins TRBV5-1 to TRBJ1-2; 7 bases match TRBD1. Looked up from germline, CDR1 is SGHRS and CDR2 is YFSETQ. Trimming removed 0 bases from V and 8 bases from J; junction bases left unmatched: 7. CDR3 length: 14 residues. The CDR3 here is CASSLGRGGDGYTF. The CDR3 bases are TGCGCCAGCAGCTTGGGTAGAGGGGGCGACGGCTACACCTTC.

This sequence joins TRBV7-2 and TRBJ2-3; 9 bases are a match to TRBD2. V shed 0 bases and J 2 bases; nucleotides not matched to a gene: 9. In germline, CDR1 is SGHTA, CDR2 FQGNSA. This CDR3 comprises 18 residues. The chain's CDR3 is CASSLAITAGGATDTQYF. The DNA for the CDR3 is TGTGCCAGCAGCTTAGCGATCACGGCGGGGGGGGCCACAGATACGCAGTATTTT.

This chain joins TRBV5-1 and TRBJ2-5; 12 nucleotides match TRBD2. There are 18 residues in the CDR3. Germline V CDR1 and CDR2: SGHRS, YFSETQ. Trimming cost V 3 bases and J 2 bases; bases outside gene matches: 11. The DNA for the CDR3 is TGCGCCAGCAGCTCAACGACTAGCGGGGGACTCCAACAAGAGACCCAGTACTTC. This encodes CASSSTTSGGLQQETQYF.

As to this clone: Sequence at one end of the junction differs from germline and may be a read error. The CDR3 coding sequence is TGTGCCCGTAGTCCGGGGGGGGGCTGGGGCAATCAGCCCCAGCATTTT. Translated: CARSPGGGWGNQPQHF. The rearrangement joins TRBV19 to TRBJ1-5; TRBD1 is a possible D gene (6 bases). Per germline, CDR1 LNHDA and CDR2 SQIVND (reference sequence). The CDR3 runs 16 residues.

This sequence joins TRBV2 and TRBJ1-1; a weak D match, TRBD1 (5 bases). From germline, CDR1 is SNHLY and CDR2 FYNNEI. The CDR3 loop spans 14 amino acids. Between the trimmed V and J ends, which lost 6 bases and 7 bases, there was a span of 18 bases. The CDR3 DNA sequence: TGTGCCAGCAGCGTGGTTAGGGGAGGTGGTGAAGCTTTCTTT. This gives the protein CASSVVRGGGEAFF.

The J gene is TRBJ1-5, the V gene TRBV7-2, with D possibly being TRBD1 (6 bases). Trimming removed 3 bases from V and 2 bases from J, with 8 bases in between. Germline assignment: CDR1 SGHTA and CDR2 FQGNSA. The CDR3 has 14 amino acids. CDR3 sequence: CASSFRQGNQPQHF. The CDR3 DNA sequence: TGTGCCAGCAGCTTTCGACAGGGCAATCAGCCCCAGCATTTT.

As DNA, the CDR3 is TGTGCCAGCTCGGACAGGAGCACAGATACGCAGTATTTT. Translating gives CASSDRSTDTQYF. The rearrangement uses TRBV6-6 and TRBJ2-3; TRBD1 aligns across 7 bases. From germline, CDR1 is MNHNY and CDR2 SVGAGI (reference sequence). V trimming: 8 bases; J trimming: 0 bases; junction bases outside the gene matches: 2. The CDR3 length is 13 residues.

This clone was counted a single time. The chain joins TRBV12-5 to TRBJ1-1; 7 positions match TRBD1. V was pared by 5 bases and J by 5 bases, with 8 bases of the junction left unmatched. The germline CDR1 and CDR2 sequences are LGHNT and FRNRAP. The CDR3 length is 14 residues. The CDR3 spells CASGPGGLITEAFF. The CDR3 DNA reads as TGTGCTAGTGGTCCAGGGGGATTGATTACTGAAGCTTTCTTT.

A word on this clone: A read error may produce the germline difference seen at one junction end. The CDR3 sequence is CASSSGLAGGKETQYF. The CDR3, as DNA: TGTGCTAGCAGCTCGGGACTAGCGGGGGGTAAAGAGACCCAGTACTTC. The chain has TRBV7-7 and TRBJ2-5; 15 nucleotides agree with TRBD2. Germline V gives CDR1 SSHAT, CDR2 FNYEAQ (reference sequence). This CDR3 contains 16 residues. The whole variable domain, filled in from reference TRBV7-7 and TRBJ2-5, reads GAGVSQSPRYKVTKRGQDVTLRCDPISSHATLYWYQQALGQGPEFLTYFNYEAQPDKSGLPSDRFSAERPEGSISTLTIQRTEQRDSAMYRCASSSGLAGGKETQYFGPGTRLLVL.

CDR3 in DNA: TGTGCCAGCAGCTCTGGGACAGGGAATCAGCCCCAGCATTTT. Encoded protein: CASSSGTGNQPQHF. The rearrangement uses TRBV5-6 and TRBJ1-5, with 9 nucleotides matching TRBD1. The CDR3 contains 14 residues. Germline loops: CDR1 SGHDT, CDR2 YYEEEE. V trimming: 3 bases; J trimming: 4 bases; junction bases outside the gene matches: 2.

This chain links TRBV7-2 with TRBJ1-5; D not resolved. Germline V CDR1 and CDR2: SGHTA, FQGNSA. V was pared by 1 base and J by 2 bases, with 9 bases between. The CDR3 runs 15 residues. CDR3 DNA: TGTGCCAGCAGCTTAGACGGGTTAGGCAATCAGCCCCAGCATTTT. Amino acid sequence: CASSLDGLGNQPQHF.

The V gene is TRBV6-2 or TRBV6-3, the J gene TRBJ2-5; 10 nucleotides agree with TRBD2. Germline CDR1 MNHEY, CDR2 SVGEGT. J was trimmed by 2 bases and V by 4 bases; bases with no gene match: 4. This CDR3 has 15 residues. DNA of the CDR3: TGTGCCAGCAGTTCCCTGACTAGCGGGCAAGAGACCCAGTACTTC. The encoded protein is CASSSLTSGQETQYF.

The chain combines TRBV6-5 with TRBJ2-7; 7 bases are a match to TRBD2. V shed 11 bases and J 0 bases; nucleotides not matched to a gene: 4. The CDR3 is made up of 12 amino acids. The germline V gene has CDR1 MNHEY and CDR2 SVGAGI. The CDR3 protein is CAGGDGSYEQYF. The CDR3 bases are TGTGCCGGGGGGGACGGCTCCTACGAGCAGTACTTC.

This chain connects TRBV28 to TRBJ1-5; perhaps TRBD1 as D (5 bases). The CDR3 is 14 amino acids. Looked up from germline, CDR1 is MDHEN and CDR2 is SYDVKM. The germline V and J ends were trimmed by 6 bases and 7 bases, with 16 bases remaining between them. The CDR3 nucleotides are TGTGCCAGCAGCCAGGGCGGGGAAGGACAGCCCCAGCATTTT. Residues: CASSQGGEGQPQHF.

This rearrangement joins TRBV7-7 to TRBJ1-2, with D possibly TRBD1 on 6 matching bases. V shed 4 bases and J shed 5 bases, with 17 bases lying between them. CDR3 length: 15 residues. The germline gives CDR1 SSHAT, CDR2 FNYEAQ (reference sequence). Here the CDR3 reads CASSYTDRSQYGYTF. The CDR3 nucleotides are TGTGCCAGCAGCTATACCGACAGGTCACAATATGGCTACACCTTC.

The rearrangement uses TRBV5-1 and TRBJ1-5; TRBD1 aligns across 10 bases. The CDR3 covers 14 residues. V shed 4 bases and J 6 bases; nucleotides not matched to a gene: 4. The germline gives CDR1 SGHRS, CDR2 YFSETQ. CDR3 region: CASSNGQGVQPQHF. In nucleotides, the CDR3 is TGCGCCAGCAGCAATGGACAGGGGGTTCAGCCCCAGCATTTT.

The chain recombines TRBV18 with TRBJ2-5, with a possible D match to TRBD2 (5 bases). CDR1 and CDR2 from the germline V gene are KGHSH and LQKENI. This CDR3 is 17 amino acids long. V was pared by 8 bases and J by 0 bases, with 22 bases between. The CDR3 bases are TGTGCCAGCGCCCCCCGAGCTAGCCCGCAAAACCAAGAGACCCAGTACTTC. Its translation: CASAPRASPQNQETQYF.

V gene TRBV2 combines with J gene TRBJ2-1; 8 bases agree with TRBD2. Per the germline V gene, CDR1 is SNHLY and CDR2 is FYNNEI. J was trimmed by 0 bases and V by 4 bases; bases with no gene match: 11. The CDR3 spans 18 residues. The DNA for the CDR3 is TGTGCCAGCAGTGCGGACGGGGGGGGATTTAGCTCCTACAATGAGCAGTTCTTC. Translating gives CASSADGGGFSSYNEQFF.

The V gene is TRBV10-1, the J gene TRBJ1-1; D gene uncertain. The CDR3 totals 16 residues. Deletions cut 3 bases from V and 2 bases from J, with 16 bases between. Germline V gene sequence: CDR1 WNHNN, CDR2 SYGVQD (reference sequence). The CDR3 here is CASSDWEGVVNTEAFF. The CDR3 DNA sequence: TGCGCCAGCAGTGACTGGGAGGGTGTGGTAAACACTGAAGCTTTCTTT.

The chain carries TRBV7-8 and TRBJ2-5, with a weak D call TRBD2 (7 bases). Germline V gene sequence: CDR1 SGHVS, CDR2 FQNEAQ. The ends were cut back, 4 bases at V and 3 bases at J, with 15 bases in the middle. This CDR3 is built from 15 residues. CDR3 in DNA: TGTGCCAGCAGCTCGATGGGGGGGCCCGAAGAGACCCAGTACTTC. Its protein is CASSSMGGPEETQYF.